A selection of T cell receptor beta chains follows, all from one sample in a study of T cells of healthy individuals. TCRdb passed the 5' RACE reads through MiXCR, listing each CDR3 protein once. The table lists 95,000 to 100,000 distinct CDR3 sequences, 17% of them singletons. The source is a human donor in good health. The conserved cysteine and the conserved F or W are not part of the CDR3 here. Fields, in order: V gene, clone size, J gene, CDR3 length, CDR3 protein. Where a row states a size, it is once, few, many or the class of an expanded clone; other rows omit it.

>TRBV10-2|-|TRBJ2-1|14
ASSDKGWSWDNEQF
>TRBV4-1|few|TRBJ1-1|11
ASRTQKNTEAF
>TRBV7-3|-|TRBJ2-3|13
ASSWGGQRTDTQY
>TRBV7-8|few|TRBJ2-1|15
ASSLEVAPSSYNEQF
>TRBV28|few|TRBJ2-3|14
ASRRQAGGGGDTQY
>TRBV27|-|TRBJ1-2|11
ASSLNRVKGYT
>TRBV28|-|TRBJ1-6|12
ASSLGQRSSPLH
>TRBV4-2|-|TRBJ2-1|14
ASSQTTSGSTGEQF
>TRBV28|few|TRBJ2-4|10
ASRTGGVIQY
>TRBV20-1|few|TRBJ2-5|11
SAKWIGAETQY
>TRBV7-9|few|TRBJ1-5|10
ASSLWFGPQH
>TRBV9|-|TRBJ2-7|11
ASSVRPGDEQY
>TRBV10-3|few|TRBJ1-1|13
AIRPRDRGNTEAF
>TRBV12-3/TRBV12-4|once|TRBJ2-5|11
ASRAGLVETQY
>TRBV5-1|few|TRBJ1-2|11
ASSDGTNYGYT
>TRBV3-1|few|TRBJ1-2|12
ASSHLRGSYGYT
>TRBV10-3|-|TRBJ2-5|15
AISATGLAGAEETQY